These 20 T cell receptor beta chains originate from one sample sequenced in a study of blood T cell repertoires in COVID-19. Sequenced by immunoSEQ multiplex PCR; TCRdb stores in-frame clones only, minus some. The sample holds some 320,000 clones; about nine tenths are singletons and the top ten take 5.2%. Input material: PBMCs or T cells enriched from blood (not recorded which). These receptors all come from a man in his 60s who had recovered from COVID-19.

V and J are TRBV3-1 (or the pseudogene TRBV3-2) and TRBJ2-7; 7 positions match TRBD1. The CDR3 extends over 17 amino acids. J was trimmed by 3 bases and V by 0 bases; bases with no gene match: 11. Germline loops: CDR1 LGHDT, CDR2 YNNKEL (reference sequence). The CDR3: CASSQEILQGKYYEQYF. The CDR3 DNA follows: TGTGCCAGCAGCCAAGAAATATTACAGGGGAAATACTACGAGCAGTACTTC.

The V gene is TRBV19, the J gene TRBJ2-3, with D possibly matching TRBD2 (6 bases). The V end was cut by 8 bases, the J end by 2 bases, with 20 bases between. Germline V gene data show CDR1 as LNHDA and CDR2 as SQIVND (reference sequence). The CDR3 loop spans 16 amino acids. The CDR3: CASGMLGGGNTDTQYF. CDR3 DNA: TGTGCCAGTGGGATGTTGGGCGGAGGGAACACAGATACGCAGTATTTT.

The chain carries TRBV18 and TRBJ2-3; TRBD2 aligns across 7 bases. The CDR3 sequence is 15 residues long. V was clipped by 6 bases and J by 5 bases; unmatched bases: 11. Germline assignment: CDR1 KGHSH and CDR2 LQKENI. The CDR3 reads CASSTSYGGGDTQYF. CDR3 bases: TGTGCCAGCTCGACTAGCTATGGAGGTGGAGATACGCAGTATTTT.

The rearrangement uses TRBV6-5 and TRBJ2-7; D possibly corresponds to TRBD2 (6 bases). The CDR3 is made up of 13 amino acids. The germline CDR1 and CDR2 sequences are MNHEY and SVGAGI. V lost 7 bases to trimming and J lost 5 bases, with 15 bases between them. Here the CDR3 reads CASNEGGRNEQYF. The DNA for the CDR3 is TGTGCCAGCAACGAGGGAGGACGAAACGAGCAGTACTTC.

This clone was observed a handful of times. In DNA, the CDR3 is TGTGCCAGCAGTTACTCCGTTCCAGGTCCTAACTATGGCTACACCTTC. This encodes CASSYSVPGPNYGYTF. V gene TRBV6-5 combines with J gene TRBJ1-2; the D is unclear. Trimming shortened V by 0 bases and J by 0 bases, and 11 bases separated the two germline ends. Germline V lookup: CDR1 MNHEY, CDR2 SVGAGI. The CDR3 is 16 residues long.

V usage is TRBV6-2 or TRBV6-3 and J usage is TRBJ2-2, with 7 positions matching TRBD1. The CDR3 is 16 amino acids. After removal of 2 bases from V and 5 bases from J, the junction contained 8 bases not matched to a gene. Germline CDR1 MNHEY, CDR2 SVGEGT. This CDR3 reads CASSYPSTGKTGELFF. The CDR3, as DNA: TGTGCCAGCAGTTACCCTTCGACAGGGAAGACCGGGGAGCTGTTTTTT.

The chain has TRBV7-9 and TRBJ2-3; 9 nucleotides align to TRBD2. V lost 3 bases and J lost 2; bases outside the gene matches: 12. Per germline, CDR1 SEHNR and CDR2 FQNEAQ (reference sequence). The CDR3 runs 18 residues. The CDR3 DNA sequence: TGTGCCAGCAGCTTGAGTAGCGGGAGAGGGGTGATCACAGATACGCAGTATTTT. It translates to CASSLSSGRGVITDTQYF.

The V and J genes are TRBV5-1 and TRBJ1-2; TRBD1 matches at 7 bases. CDR1 is SGHRS and CDR2 is YFSETQ in the germline V gene. CDR3 length equals 14 residues. J lost 6 bases, V lost 4 bases, and 9 bases had no gene match. The CDR3 spells CASSLTGVDNGYTF. CDR3 bases: TGCGCCAGCAGCCTTACAGGGGTAGATAATGGCTACACCTTC. The variable domain in full, with the rest retrieved from reference TRBV5-1 and TRBJ1-2, is KAGVTQTPRYLIKTRGQQVTLSCSPISGHRSVSWYQQTPGQGLQFLFEYFSETQRNKGNFPGRFSGRQFSNSRSEMNVSTLELGDSALYLCASSLTGVDNGYTFGSGTRLTVV.

This rearrangement joins TRBV7-9 to TRBJ1-1; perhaps TRBD1 as D (6 bases). Germline CDR1 reads SEHNR; CDR2 reads FQNEAQ (reference sequence). The CDR3 length is 12 residues. Trimming removed 2 bases at V and 8 bases at J, with 9 bases between. The CDR3 spells CASSLLGAEAFF. The CDR3 DNA sequence: TGTGCCAGCAGCTTACTGGGGGCCGAAGCTTTCTTT.

The chain couples TRBV28 to TRBJ2-7; 12 bases align to TRBD2. The germline V gene has CDR1 MDHEN and CDR2 SYDVKM. This CDR3 has 17 residues. V lost 7 bases to trimming and J lost 0 bases; unmatched junction nucleotides: 10. CDR3 DNA: TGTGCCAGCACTCGGACTAGCGGGAAACCAAGCTCCTACGAGCAGTACTTC. Protein product: CASTRTSGKPSSYEQYF.

The chain employs TRBV7-2 and TRBJ1-5; D gene ambiguous. Germline lookup yields CDR1 SGHTA and CDR2 FQGNSA. The CDR3 has 14 amino acids. Trimming removed 3 bases at V and 2 bases at J, with 8 bases between. The CDR3 loop reads CASSFREGNQPQHF. CDR3 nucleotides: TGTGCCAGCAGCTTCCGGGAGGGCAATCAGCCCCAGCATTTT. The entire variable domain, with the rest obtained from reference TRBV7-2 and TRBJ1-5, is as follows: GAGVSQSPSNKVTEKGKDVELRCDPISGHTALYWYRQSLGQGLEFLIYFQGNSAPDKSGLPSDRFSAERTGGSVSTLTIQRTQQEDSAVYLCASSFREGNQPQHFGDGTRLSIL.

The gene calls are TRBV5-6 and TRBJ2-7; TRBD2 agrees at 10 bases. CDR3 length: 16 amino acids. V was pared by 2 bases and J by 0 bases, with 5 bases of the junction left unmatched. CDR1 and CDR2 (germline): SGHDT, YYEEEE. DNA for the CDR3: TGTGCCAGCAGCTTATTCGGACTAGCGGCCTCCTACGAGCAGTACTTC. This codes for CASSLFGLAASYEQYF.

The chain couples TRBV30 to TRBJ2-3, with TRBD1 as a possible D gene (6 bases). Germline V gives CDR1 GTSNPN, CDR2 SVGIG (reference sequence). V was shortened by 2 bases and J by 4 bases, with 13 bases between the two germline ends. The CDR3 loop spans 14 amino acids. CDR3 bases: TGTGCCTGGAGTCGGCGGACAGCGGCAGATACGCAGTATTTT. Translating it yields CAWSRRTAADTQYF.

This sequence joins TRBV5-6 and TRBJ1-1; 9 bases are shared with TRBD1. CDR1 and CDR2 (germline): SGHDT, YYEEEE. Germline trimming cut 0 bases from V and 6 bases from J; bases unmatched to any gene: 6. The CDR3 totals 15 residues. The DNA for the CDR3 is TGTGCCAGCAGCTTGGGGGACAGGGTGATAGCTGAAGCTTTCTTT. It encodes CASSLGDRVIAEAFF. The whole variable domain, remainder taken from reference TRBV5-6 and TRBJ1-1, is DAGVTQSPTHLIKTRGQQVTLRCSPKSGHDTVSWYQQALGQGPQFIFQYYEEEERQRGNFPDRFSGHQFPNYSSELNVNALLLGDSALYLCASSLGDRVIAEAFFGQGTRLTVV.

V is TRBV28 and J is TRBJ1-5; maybe TRBD1 (6 bases). The CDR3 has 15 amino acids. From germline, CDR1 is MDHEN and CDR2 SYDVKM. V was pared by 8 bases and J by 3 bases, with 17 bases between. In DNA, the CDR3 is TGTGCCAGCGGCAGGGGCGCACGAATCAATCAGCCCCAGCATTTT. Amino acid sequence: CASGRGARINQPQHF.

The chain combines TRBV5-1 with TRBJ1-1; perhaps TRBD1 as D (5 bases). Germline lookup yields CDR1 SGHRS and CDR2 YFSETQ. The CDR3 consists of 16 residues. Deletions cut 0 bases from V and 0 bases from J, with 12 bases between. Here the CDR3 reads CASSLEGQRMNTEAFF. The CDR3 DNA follows: TGCGCCAGCAGCTTGGAGGGGCAAAGGATGAACACTGAAGCTTTCTTT.

The J gene is TRBJ1-1, the V gene TRBV3-1 (or the pseudogene TRBV3-2); D is ambiguous. Germline V CDR1 and CDR2: LGHDT, YNNKEL (reference sequence). This CDR3 has 15 residues. V was pared by 1 base and J by 10 bases, with 19 bases between. The CDR3 loop reads CASSQAPTGKYGAFF. In DNA form, the CDR3 reads TGTGCCAGCAGCCAAGCGCCCACGGGGAAGTACGGAGCTTTCTTT.

The chain has TRBV5-5 and TRBJ1-2; maybe TRBD1 (6 bases). Deletions cut 0 bases from V and 4 bases from J, with 16 bases between. This CDR3 is built from 16 residues. Germline values: CDR1 SGHKS, CDR2 YYEKEE (reference sequence). The CDR3 sequence: CASSLEDRSGVYGYTF. The CDR3 region has the DNA TGTGCCAGCAGCTTGGAAGACAGGTCTGGGGTCTATGGCTACACCTTC.

The chain links TRBV15 to TRBJ1-2; no reliable D call. Trimming left V 0 bases short and J 4 bases short, with 6 bases between. The CDR3 is 13 residues long. Germline V lookup: CDR1 LNHNV, CDR2 YYDKDF (reference sequence). In DNA form, the CDR3 reads TGTGCCACCAGCAGAGAGGGCCGCTATGGCTACACCTTC. Translation: CATSREGRYGYTF.

V is TRBV19 and J is TRBJ2-7; 7 bases are a match to TRBD1. Germline V lookup: CDR1 LNHDA, CDR2 SQIVND (reference sequence). The CDR3 extends over 15 amino acids. The J segment lost 3 bases and the V segment lost 5 bases, leaving 10 bases of the junction unmatched. The chain's CDR3 is CASSASPTGIYEQYF. For the CDR3, the DNA is TGTGCCAGTAGTGCCAGTCCGACAGGGATCTACGAGCAGTACTTC.